Shown below are 29 T cell receptor beta chains from a single sample sequenced in a study of shared clonotypes between healthy human individuals. Measured with immunoSEQ multiplex PCR; TCRdb has only the in-frame clones, and not every one. Here the sample spans approximately 720,000 clones, about 90% being singletons. Naive CD8 cells lacked CD45RO and underwent positive selection for CCR7, leaving out terminally differentiated effector memory CD45RA+ cells. The sample taken for sequencing was naive CD8+ T cells sorted from blood. These receptors were taken from a young man in good health.

The rearrangement links TRBV13 to TRBJ2-5; D possibly corresponds to TRBD2 (5 bases). The germline V gene encodes CDR1 PRHDT and CDR2 FYEKMQ (reference sequence). The CDR3 length is 13 residues. Trimming took 5 bases from V and 7 from J, leaving 14 bases between them. CDR3 DNA sequence: TGTGCCAGCAGCGAACTAGGCTTGGGGACCCAGTACTTC. It translates to CASSELGLGTQYF. Based on the CDR3 plus reference TRBV13 and TRBJ2-5, the full variable domain is AAGVIQSPRHLIKEKRETATLKCYPIPRHDTVYWYQQGPGQDPQFLISFYEKMQSDKGSIPDRFSAQQFSDYHSELNMSSLELGDSALYFCASSELGLGTQYFGPGTRLLVL.

The CDR3 sequence is CASSDGRGYEQYF. The CDR3, as DNA: TGTGCCAGCAGTGACGGGCGGGGCTACGAGCAGTACTTC. The chain is built from TRBV6-4 and TRBJ2-7; D possibly corresponds to TRBD2 (6 bases). V gave up 2 bases and J gave up 3 bases, with 8 bases separating them. Germline CDR1 reads MRHNA; CDR2 reads SNTAGT. CDR3 length: 13 residues.

V and J are TRBV18 and TRBJ2-7; 7 positions match TRBD1. Losses at the gene ends were 6 bases for V and 0 bases for J; bases not matched to a gene: 8. The CDR3 sequence is 15 residues long. In germline, CDR1 is KGHSH, CDR2 LQKENI. The CDR3 is CASSVRQGRSYEQYF. DNA for the CDR3: TGTGCCAGCTCCGTACGACAGGGTCGCTCCTACGAGCAGTACTTC.

This clone was recorded only once. The chain's CDR3 is CASSVADASNQPQHF. The CDR3 DNA reads TGTGCCAGCAGCGTAGCAGACGCGAGCAATCAGCCCCAGCATTTT. The genes are TRBV9 and TRBJ1-5; D is unresolved. Germline-derived CDR1 and CDR2 are SGDLS and YYNGEE. V shed 0 bases and J shed 1 base, with 8 bases lying between them. The CDR3 contains 15 residues.

This sequence joins TRBV27 and TRBJ1-4; 10 bases are a match to TRBD1. There are 18 residues in the CDR3. Germline CDR1 and CDR2: MNHEY and SMNVEV (reference sequence). Trimming took 6 bases from V and 10 from J; bases not matched to a gene: 20. The CDR3 nucleotides read TGTGCCAGCAGCCTCGGGACAGGGGATCTTGGCTTCGGAGGAAAACTGTTTTTT. Residues: CASSLGTGDLGFGGKLFF.

Only one count was recorded for this clone. This chain uses TRBV28 with TRBJ2-1; TRBD2 aligns across 11 bases. CDR3 size: 15 residues. The V segment lost 3 bases and the J segment 3 bases; nucleotides outside the gene matches: 1. The germline V gene has CDR1 MDHEN and CDR2 SYDVKM. CDR3 protein: CASSFTSGSYNEQFF. In DNA form, the CDR3 reads TGTGCCAGCAGTTTTACTAGCGGGAGCTACAATGAGCAGTTCTTC.

The chain employs TRBV28 and TRBJ1-4; TRBD1 matches 9 bases. In germline, CDR1 is MDHEN, CDR2 SYDVKM. The CDR3 loop spans 17 amino acids. The V gene end was trimmed by 4 bases and the J gene end by 0 bases; junction bases not matched to a gene: 6. The CDR3 DNA reads TGTGCCAGCAGTTACGGGGACAGGGATGCAACTAATGAAAAACTGTTTTTT. This gives the protein CASSYGDRDATNEKLFF. Variable domain in full (rest from reference TRBV28 and TRBJ1-4): DVKVTQSSRYLVKRTGEKVFLECVQDMDHENMFWYRQDPGLGLRLIYFSYDVKMKEKGDIPEGYSVSREKKERFSLILESASTNQTSMYLCASSYGDRDATNEKLFFGSGTQLSVL.

Concerning this clone itself: Different DNA sequences within this sample yield the same CDR3. The rearrangement uses TRBV7-9 and TRBJ1-5; D call uncertain. CDR3 length: 14 amino acids. The V gene lost 2 bases and the J gene lost 2 bases, with 7 bases spanning the gap. Germline assignment: CDR1 SEHNR and CDR2 FQNEAQ (reference sequence). The CDR3 DNA is TGTGCCAGCAGCTTAAAGGGTGGCAATCAGCCCCAGCATTTT. The encoded protein is CASSLKGGNQPQHF.

V and J are TRBV13 and TRBJ2-7; the match to TRBD2 covers 7 bases. Germline lookup yields CDR1 PRHDT and CDR2 FYEKMQ (reference sequence). The CDR3 loop spans 15 amino acids. The junction had 4 bases not matched to a gene; V was cut back by 2 bases and J by 0 bases. In nucleotides, the CDR3 is TGTGCCAGCAGCTTAAGGCGGGAGTACTCCTACGAGCAGTACTTC. Amino acid sequence: CASSLRREYSYEQYF.

V and J are TRBV28 and TRBJ2-7; TRBD1 might be the D (6 bases). V gave up 6 bases and J gave up 2 bases, with 17 bases separating them. Germline V CDR1 and CDR2: MDHEN, SYDVKM. CDR3 size: 15 residues. The CDR3 bases are TGTGCCAGCAGCCTCGCCTCAGGGGCTCCCTACGAGCAGTACTTC. Its translation: CASSLASGAPYEQYF. The variable domain in full, with the rest retrieved from reference TRBV28 and TRBJ2-7, is DVKVTQSSRYLVKRTGEKVFLECVQDMDHENMFWYRQDPGLGLRLIYFSYDVKMKEKGDIPEGYSVSREKKERFSLILESASTNQTSMYLCASSLASGAPYEQYFGPGTRLTVT.

In its sample, this clone was seen once. CDR3 region: CASSYDRENQPQHF. The CDR3 DNA sequence: TGTGCCAGCAGCTACGACAGGGAAAATCAGCCCCAGCATTTT. The rearrangement links TRBV28 to TRBJ1-5; 7 bases line up with TRBD1. CDR1 and CDR2 (germline): MDHEN, SYDVKM. The length of the CDR3 is 14 residues. J gave up 4 bases and V 6 bases, and 6 bases lay outside the gene matches.

This chain connects TRBV11-2 to TRBJ2-7; the D gene could be TRBD1 or TRBD2 (5 bases each). V was clipped by 3 bases and J by 2 bases, with 11 bases between them. Germline V lookup: CDR1 SGHAT, CDR2 FQNNGV. CDR3 length: 14 amino acids. Here the CDR3 reads CASSFGTQAYEQYF. Written as DNA, the CDR3 is TGTGCCAGCAGCTTCGGGACCCAAGCCTACGAGCAGTACTTC.

This clone was seen a single time. The rearrangement links TRBV9 to TRBJ1-1; 7 positions match TRBD1. CDR1 and CDR2 (germline): SGDLS, YYNGEE. The CDR3 length is 18 residues. Trimming removed 4 bases from V and 0 bases from J; junction bases left unmatched: 15. CDR3 loop: CASSPRQGRMEMNTEAFF. Written as DNA, the CDR3 is TGTGCCAGCAGCCCCCGACAGGGACGGATGGAGATGAACACTGAAGCTTTCTTT.

The chain links TRBV4-1 to TRBJ1-1; D gene uncertain. This CDR3 region has 14 residues. V was shortened by 1 base and J by 0 bases, with 6 bases between the two germline ends. In germline, CDR1 is MGHRA, CDR2 YSYEKL. CDR3 in DNA: TGCGCCAGCAGCCAAGGTTCCGTGAACACTGAAGCTTTCTTT. This sequence encodes CASSQGSVNTEAFF.

The chain uses TRBV27 and TRBJ1-1, with D perhaps TRBD1 (6 bases). The CDR3 totals 14 residues. Trimming stripped 2 bases from V and 6 bases from J, with 13 bases between. Germline values: CDR1 MNHEY, CDR2 SMNVEV (reference sequence). Here the CDR3 DNA reads TGTGCCAGCAGTTTAGCCTGGGGGCCTTCTGAAGCTTTCTTT. Protein sequence: CASSLAWGPSEAFF.

The chain couples TRBV9 to TRBJ2-2; D gene unclear. The CDR3 extends over 13 amino acids. Deletions cut 6 bases from V and 4 bases from J, with 10 bases between. In germline, CDR1 is SGDLS, CDR2 YYNGEE. This CDR3 is CASNQAFTGELFF. In DNA form, the CDR3 reads TGTGCCAGCAACCAAGCATTCACCGGGGAGCTGTTTTTT.

The CDR3 DNA reads TGTGCCAGTTGGGGACTAGCGGGAGTGGCCTCTGCGAACACCGGGGAGCTGTTTTTT. Translation gives CASWGLAGVASANTGELFF. The genes are TRBV28 and TRBJ2-2, with 14 bases fitting TRBD2. Germline CDR1 reads MDHEN; CDR2 reads SYDVKM. The CDR3 has 19 amino acids. Germline trimming cut 9 bases from V and 0 bases from J; bases unmatched to any gene: 12.

The chain has TRBV19 and TRBJ2-3; the D call may be TRBD1 or TRBD2 (5 bases each). Germline V gives CDR1 LNHDA, CDR2 SQIVND (reference sequence). The CDR3 extends over 14 amino acids. V shed 6 bases and J shed 5 bases, with 15 bases lying between them. The CDR3 DNA reads as TGTGCCAGTAGCCCTTGGGACGACCTAGATACGCAGTATTTT. Its translation: CASSPWDDLDTQYF. Drawing the rest from reference TRBV19 and TRBJ2-3, the complete variable domain is DGGITQSPKYLFRKEGQNVTLSCEQNLNHDAMYWYRQDPGQGLRLIYYSQIVNDFQKGDIAEGYSVSREKKESFPLTVTSAQKNPTAFYLCASSPWDDLDTQYFGPGTRLTVL.

The V and J genes are TRBV2 and TRBJ2-7; perhaps TRBD1 as D (6 bases). V dropped 2 bases and J dropped 0 bases, with 11 bases sitting between them. Per the germline V gene, CDR1 is SNHLY and CDR2 is FYNNEI. The CDR3 sequence is 15 residues long. CDR3 nucleotide sequence: TGTGCCAGCAGTGAAACCCGACAGGTCTCCTACGAGCAGTACTTC. Its translation is CASSETRQVSYEQYF.

The V call is TRBV28, the J call TRBJ2-1, with 10 bases that match TRBD1. Per the germline V gene, CDR1 is MDHEN and CDR2 is SYDVKM. J gave up 4 bases and V 3 bases, and 6 bases lay outside the gene matches. The length of the CDR3 is 16 residues. CDR3 sequence: CASSFPGTGAYNEQFF. CDR3 sequence (DNA): TGTGCCAGCAGTTTTCCCGGGACAGGGGCTTACAATGAGCAGTTCTTC.

J is TRBJ2-1 and V is TRBV19; 15 bases line up with TRBD2. The germline CDR1 and CDR2 sequences are LNHDA and SQIVND (reference sequence). The CDR3 spans 21 residues. J gave up 0 bases and V 1 base, and 10 bases lay outside the gene matches. The CDR3: CASSIGPTGLAGGSSYNEQFF. The CDR3 DNA is TGTGCCAGTAGTATAGGACCTACTGGACTAGCGGGAGGGAGCTCCTACAATGAGCAGTTCTTC.

The chain joins TRBV9 to TRBJ2-1; TRBD2 matches 10 bases. This CDR3 contains 16 residues. V shed 1 base, J shed 5 bases, and the junction held 6 bases outside the gene matches. Germline CDR1 SGDLS, CDR2 YYNGEE. The CDR3 region is CASSVWSSGGHNEQFF. The CDR3, as DNA: TGTGCCAGCAGCGTATGGTCTAGCGGGGGACACAATGAGCAGTTCTTC.

The rearrangement joins TRBV7-3 to TRBJ1-2, with unresolved D. The CDR3 has 16 residues. Germline-derived CDR1 and CDR2 are SGHTA and FQGTGA. The V end was cut by 5 bases, the J end by 8 bases, with 24 bases between. This CDR3 reads CASSPGAGNLLKGYTF. For the CDR3, the DNA is TGTGCCAGCAGCCCGGGAGCTGGGAACCTTTTGAAGGGCTACACCTTC. Complete variable domain (other parts from reference TRBV7-3 and TRBJ1-2): GAGVSQTPSNKVTEKGKYVELRCDPISGHTALYWYRQSLGQGPEFLIYFQGTGAADDSGLPNDRFFAVRPEGSVSTLKIQRTERGDSAVYLCASSPGAGNLLKGYTFGSGTRLTVV.

The chain's CDR3 is CSAGRFGQRSEAFF. In nucleotides, the CDR3 is TGCAGCGCCGGTCGGTTTGGGCAACGGTCGGAAGCTTTCTTT. The chain uses TRBV29-1 and TRBJ1-1; D ambiguous. This CDR3 region has 14 residues. V was pared by 7 bases and J by 8 bases, with 23 bases between. Germline V gives CDR1 SQVTM, CDR2 ANQGSEA.

J is TRBJ2-1 and V is TRBV6-1, with D possibly TRBD2 on 5 matching bases. CDR1 and CDR2 from the germline V gene are MNHNS and SASEGT. The V end was cut by 11 bases, the J end by 0 bases, with 11 bases between. This CDR3 is built from 13 residues. CDR3 region: CAAGISSYNEQFF. In DNA form, the CDR3 reads TGTGCCGCCGGGATAAGCTCCTACAATGAGCAGTTCTTC.

The chain carries TRBV14 and TRBJ2-7; 11 bases are a match to TRBD1. CDR1 and CDR2 from the germline V gene are SGHDN and FVKESK. The CDR3 runs to 14 residues. Germline trimming cut 4 bases from V and 5 bases from J; bases unmatched to any gene: 4. CDR3 nucleotide sequence: TGTGCCAGCAGCCTACGGGACAGGGGGGACGAGCAGTACTTC. Its protein is CASSLRDRGDEQYF.

V usage is TRBV5-6 and J usage is TRBJ2-7, with 8 positions matching TRBD2. V shed 0 bases, J shed 5 bases, and the junction held 7 bases outside the gene matches. This CDR3 contains 15 residues. The germline V gene encodes CDR1 SGHDT and CDR2 YYEEEE. The CDR3 protein is CASSLGPAGVNEQYF. CDR3 sequence (DNA): TGTGCCAGCAGCTTGGGTCCAGCGGGAGTGAACGAGCAGTACTTC.

The chain links TRBV6-5 to TRBJ2-5; no definite D call. The V gene's germline CDR1 is MNHEY and CDR2 SVGAGI. Trimming stripped 0 bases from V and 5 bases from J, with 16 bases between. This CDR3 comprises 16 residues. CDR3 coding DNA: TGTGCCAGCAGTTACTCGGCAGGCTCATCGGTGGAGACCCAGTACTTC. Encoded protein: CASSYSAGSSVETQYF.

The rearrangement links TRBV7-9 to TRBJ2-1; D unclear. V was clipped by 8 bases and J by 10 bases, with 12 bases between them. CDR1 is SEHNR and CDR2 is FQNEAQ in the germline V gene (reference sequence). This CDR3 contains 11 residues. The CDR3 loop is CASGDLLEQFF. CDR3 in DNA: TGTGCCAGCGGAGATCTTTTAGAGCAGTTCTTC.